This TCR beta chain appears in the sequencing data of a study of blood T cell repertoires in COVID-19. The protocol was immunoSEQ multiplex PCR, while the TCRdb copy is restricted to in-frame clones and leaves out a portion. The table lists some 270,000 clones, around 90% of them singletons. This CDR3 is 16 amino acids long. The V gene lost 6 bases and the J gene lost 0 bases, with 14 bases spanning the gap. Germline V gene sequence: CDR1 LNHDA, CDR2 SQIVND (reference sequence). The sample taken for sequencing was PBMCs or T cells enriched from blood (not recorded which). This sequence joins TRBV19 and TRBJ1-4; possibly TRBD1 for D (5 bases). This clonotype was obtained from a man aged 35 to 55 who had been exposed to COVID-19. The CDR3 loop reads CASRTGRVPTNEKLFF. The CDR3 nucleotides are TGTGCCAGTAGAACAGGCAGGGTCCCAACTAATGAAAAACTGTTTTTT.